This T cell receptor (beta chain) was sequenced for a study of blood T cell repertoires in COVID-19 (dated by TCRdb to the early 2020s). In the study overall: Samples covering the acute and convalescent phases of COVID-19 were provided by collaborators in the United States, Italy and Spain. Where available, HLA class I and class II types were taken from metadata supplied by the sample provider and were not determined by assay-based typing. Deeply sampled blood TCRbeta repertoires from subjects exposed to, actively infected with, or recovered from COVID-19 were included in the dataset. The repertoires were released in a freely available public database intended as a resource for research on the immune response to SARS-CoV-2. The material from the prospective study consisted of cDNA or gDNA derived from T cells, B-cell-depleted T cells, or PBMCs. Samples came from the ongoing ImmuneRACE study (first 160 participants) plus 1,254 subjects from 6 global collaborators. Nearly every sample came with metadata listing a de-identified subject ID, COVID-19 status, age in years and sex.

The immunoSEQ Assay, a bias-controlled multiplex PCR, was used to amplify TCRbeta CDR3 regions from genomic DNA. On the study's bioinformatics: The number of nucleated cells in each sample was estimated from the amplification of reference gene primers within the assay. Sequence reads were collapsed and filtered to measure the absolute abundance of every unique TCRbeta CDR3 rearrangement. For each sample, productive Simpson clonality was calculated by taking the square root of Simpson's diversity index across productive rearrangements. Sourced from immuneACCESS, this table was stored by TCRdb with only in-frame sequences that have V and J called. A share of the clones is absent; for the studies checked, an unresolved V gene accounts for under half, and the remainder has no known explanation. V and J calls and clone size are as listed in that table; D and trimming were resolved from the DNA. The sample records a few hundred thousand clones, around 84% of which are singletons. 3% of the sample rests with the top ten.

V is cut by 1 base and J by 4 bases, and the space between the germline ends is 17 bases. The CDR3 numbers 17 residues from cysteine through phenylalanine. The CDR3 DNA has 51 bases and is translated from base 1. For this clone: Its antigen is still unknown. No clone much larger than this one lies a single base away; base qualities are absent.

Results the study describes overall, beyond this receptor: The quantity of clinical and demographic metadata differed by source and by participant and was supplied without curation.

Each collaborating institution followed its own protocols to collect whole blood in K2EDTA tubes. For TCRbeta analysis, collaborator samples were shipped as frozen whole blood, as isolated PBMCs, or as DNA extracted from either sample type. Recombination joined TRBV23-1 with TRBJ2-1; a confident D gene designation cannot be given. TRBV23-1 is labeled an ORF, and its function is uncertain. The sequence derives from a human donor in a cohort sampled during active COVID-19. Sample: peripheral blood. The CDR3 reads as follows: CASSQLRRQAPYNEQFF. In nucleotide form, the sequence is TGCGCCAGCAGTCAATTACGGCGTCAGGCGCCTTACAATGAGCAGTTCTTC.